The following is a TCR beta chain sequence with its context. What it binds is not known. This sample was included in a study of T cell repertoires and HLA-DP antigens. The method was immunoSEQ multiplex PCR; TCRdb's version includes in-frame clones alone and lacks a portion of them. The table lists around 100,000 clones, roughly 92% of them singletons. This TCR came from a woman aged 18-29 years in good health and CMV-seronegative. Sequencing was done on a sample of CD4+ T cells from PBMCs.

CDR3 protein: CASSHFDRDSPLHF. CDR3 nucleotide sequence: TGTGCCAGCAGCCATTTCGACAGGGATTCACCCCTCCACTTT. The chain is built from TRBV14 and TRBJ1-6, with 7 positions matching TRBD1. V trimming: 3 bases; J trimming: 8 bases; junction bases outside the gene matches: 4. CDR1 and CDR2 from the germline V gene are SGHDN and FVKESK. This CDR3 comprises 14 residues.